These 9 T cell receptor beta chains share one sample of origin, sequenced in a study of blood T cell repertoires in COVID-19. Libraries were prepared by immunoSEQ multiplex PCR; TCRdb keeps only in-frame clonotypes and omits some of them. The sample includes about 74,000 clones, around 82% of them seen just once. The sample comprised peripheral blood. Receptors were obtained from a human donor in a cohort sampled during active COVID-19.

This clone was counted only a few times. CDR3 DNA sequence: TGTGCCAGCAGCTTAGACGGTTATAATTCACCCCTCCACTTT. It specifies CASSLDGYNSPLHF. J is TRBJ1-6 and V is TRBV7-8; unclear D gene. The germline gives CDR1 SGHVS, CDR2 FQNEAQ. V gave up 1 base and J gave up 4 bases, with 5 bases separating them. The CDR3 is made up of 14 amino acids.

This rearrangement joins TRBV4-3 to TRBJ2-3; 14 nucleotides align to TRBD2. After removal of 1 base from V and 10 bases from J, the junction contained 13 bases not matched to a gene. The CDR3 extends over 18 amino acids. Germline V CDR1 and CDR2: LGHNA, YSLEER. The CDR3 sequence is CASSQVHYQGLAGGAQYF. CDR3 coding DNA: TGCGCCAGCAGCCAAGTTCACTATCAAGGACTAGCGGGAGGCGCGCAGTATTTT.

This chain links TRBV6-5 with TRBJ2-1; maybe TRBD2 (6 bases). In germline, CDR1 is MNHEY, CDR2 SVGAGI. The CDR3 has 13 amino acids. The V gene lost 6 bases and the J gene lost 5 bases, with 11 bases spanning the gap. CDR3 residues: CASRSGPHNEQFF. In nucleotides, the CDR3 is TGTGCCAGCAGGAGCGGGCCCCACAATGAGCAGTTCTTC.

This chain connects TRBV10-3 to TRBJ2-1; TRBD2 matches at 8 bases. This CDR3 spans 15 amino acids. Trimming at V came to 3 bases and at J to 5 bases, leaving 6 bases not matched to a gene. The germline V gene has CDR1 ENHRY and CDR2 SYGVKD. CDR3 sequence (DNA): TGTGCCATCAGTGATGGAATTAGCGGGAACAATGAGCAGTTCTTC. Its protein product is CAISDGISGNNEQFF.

The chain couples TRBV7-2 to TRBJ2-4; maybe TRBD2 (5 bases). Germline V gives CDR1 SGHTA, CDR2 FQGNSA. The V end was cut by 2 bases, the J end by 1 base, with 15 bases between. The CDR3 has 17 residues. Here the CDR3 reads CASSLKSGIDAKNIQYF. Written as DNA, the CDR3 is TGTGCCAGCAGCTTAAAATCCGGGATTGATGCCAAAAACATTCAGTACTTC.

A single count supports this clone. The rearrangement joins TRBV9 to TRBJ2-7; 12 bases line up with TRBD2. This CDR3 is built from 15 residues. From germline, CDR1 is SGDLS and CDR2 YYNGEE. V was clipped by 0 bases and J by 4 bases; unmatched bases: 2. The CDR3 here is CASSVAGTSGYEQYF. The CDR3 DNA reads as TGTGCCAGCAGCGTAGCCGGGACTAGCGGGTACGAGCAGTACTTC.

V gene TRBV4-1 combines with J gene TRBJ1-6, with D maybe TRBD1 (5 bases). Deletions cut 0 bases from V and 11 bases from J, with 11 bases between. The CDR3 is made up of 14 amino acids. Germline loops: CDR1 MGHRA, CDR2 YSYEKL. CDR3 region: CASSQEGPRTPLHF. CDR3 nucleotides: TGCGCCAGCAGCCAAGAGGGGCCCAGGACACCCCTCCACTTT.

The J gene is TRBJ1-4, the V gene TRBV19; perhaps TRBD1 as D (5 bases). Trimming removed 2 bases from V and 0 bases from J, with 19 bases in between. The CDR3 totals 19 residues. From germline, CDR1 is LNHDA and CDR2 SQIVND (reference sequence). For the CDR3, the DNA is TGTGCCAGTAGTATATCTGGGGCCCGGCAATTTGCAACTAATGAAAAACTGTTTTTT. This gives the protein CASSISGARQFATNEKLFF.

The chain recombines TRBV28 with TRBJ1-2; D might be TRBD1 (6 bases). The CDR3 is made up of 15 amino acids. Germline V gene data show CDR1 as MDHEN and CDR2 as SYDVKM. Trimming left V 3 bases short and J 8 bases short, with 19 bases between. DNA of the CDR3: TGTGCCAGCAGTTTGGGTTTTGAACAGGGTGGGGGCTACACCTTC. Its translation: CASSLGFEQGGGYTF.